The next 23 T cell receptor beta chains were all read from a single sample in a study of OX40 agonist ivuxolimab in advanced cancers. TCRdb keeps only in-frame clones here, not all; method: immunoSEQ multiplex PCR. This sample has 30,000 to 45,000 clones, with around 73% found just once. The source material was CD4+ or CD8+ T cells sorted from blood, sampled in a trial of the OX40 agonist ivuxolimab. The receptor source for this set is an adult with an advanced solid tumor such as melanoma, head and neck, liver or kidney cancer.

The chain has TRBV7-9 and TRBJ2-1, with D uncertain. This CDR3 is 12 amino acids long. CDR1 and CDR2 (germline): SEHNR, FQNEAQ (reference sequence). V was clipped by 1 base and J by 8 bases, with 6 bases between them. CDR3 bases: TGTGCCAGCAGCTTAGATGGCGATGAGCAGTTCTTC. Its translation is CASSLDGDEQFF. Supplemented by reference TRBV7-9 and TRBJ2-1, the full variable domain reads DTGVSQNPRHKITKRGQNVTFRCDPISEHNRLYWYRQTLGQGPEFLTYFQNEAQLEKSRLLSDRFSAERPKGSFSTLEIQRTEQGDSAMYLCASSLDGDEQFFGPGTRLTVL.

This clone was counted between two and nine times. The CDR3 spells CASSKGGGEQYF. In DNA, the CDR3 is TGTGCCAGCAGTAAAGGAGGGGGCGAGCAGTACTTC. The chain is built from TRBV6-5 and TRBJ2-7; either TRBD1 or TRBD2 may fit D (6 bases each). This CDR3 spans 12 amino acids. Germline CDR1 is MNHEY and CDR2 is SVGAGI. The ends were cut back, 5 bases at V and 6 bases at J, with 11 bases in the middle.

The V and J genes are TRBV5-4 and TRBJ2-7, with 7 nucleotides matching TRBD1. This CDR3 is built from 12 residues. The junction had 2 bases not matched to a gene; V was cut back by 2 bases and J by 6 bases. Germline CDR1 and CDR2: SGHNT and YYREEE (reference sequence). The CDR3 sequence: CASSLSGGEQYF. The DNA for the CDR3 is TGTGCCAGCAGCTTATCAGGGGGCGAGCAGTACTTC.

The rearrangement links TRBV9 to TRBJ2-3, with 7 bases matching TRBD1. The CDR3 totals 15 residues. The germline V gene has CDR1 SGDLS and CDR2 YYNGEE. The junction had 7 bases not matched to a gene; V was cut back by 0 bases and J by 6 bases. The CDR3, as DNA: TGTGCCAGCAGCGTAGCTACAATCAGGGGGGATACGCAGTATTTT. Its protein is CASSVATIRGDTQYF. The variable domain in full, completed from reference TRBV9 and TRBJ2-3, reads DSGVTQTPKHLITATGQRVTLRCSPRSGDLSVYWYQQSLDQGLQFLIQYYNGEERAKGNILERFSAQQFPDLHSELNLSSLELGDSALYFCASSVATIRGDTQYFGPGTRLTVL.

This clone has a handful of counts. The chain is built from TRBV7-6 and TRBJ2-1; 8 bases align to TRBD2. Per germline, CDR1 SGHVS and CDR2 FNYEAQ. The ends lost 0 bases at V and 2 bases at J; junction bases unmatched: 3. The CDR3 extends over 16 amino acids. This CDR3 reads CASSLASSGPYNEQFF. The CDR3 DNA reads TGTGCCAGCAGCTTAGCATCTAGCGGGCCCTACAATGAGCAGTTCTTC. The full variable domain, completed using reference TRBV7-6 and TRBJ2-1, is GAGVSQSPRYKVTKRGQDVALRCDPISGHVSLYWYRQALGQGPEFLTYFNYEAQQDKSGLPNDRFSAERPEGSISTLTIQRTEQRDSAMYRCASSLASSGPYNEQFFGPGTRLTVL.

The chain combines TRBV30 with TRBJ2-3; D remains unclear. Germline V lookup: CDR1 GTSNPN, CDR2 SVGIG (reference sequence). The CDR3 contains 11 residues. V shed 6 bases and J shed 2 bases, with 6 bases lying between them. The CDR3 reads CACQHTDTQYF. CDR3 in DNA: TGTGCCTGCCAACACACAGATACGCAGTATTTT. Variable domain in full (rest from reference TRBV30 and TRBJ2-3): SQTIHQWPATLVQPVGSPLSLECTVEGTSNPNLYWYRQAAGRGLQLLFYSVGIGQISSEVPQNLSASRPQDRQFILSSKKLLLSDSGFYLCACQHTDTQYFGPGTRLTVL.

This clone was observed once. The chain uses TRBV10-3 and TRBJ1-1; D might be TRBD1 (5 bases). V lost 6 bases and J 1 base, leaving 12 bases between the germline ends. The CDR3 totals 14 residues. The germline V gene encodes CDR1 ENHRY and CDR2 SYGVKD. CDR3 bases: TGTGCCATCAGAGAGCGGGGGGGGAACACTGAAGCTTTCTTT. Amino acid sequence: CAIRERGGNTEAFF.

The rearrangement uses TRBV5-3 and TRBJ2-3; D is possibly TRBD2 (6 bases). TRBV5-3 is filed as an ORF, its function uncertain. With 8 bases removed from V and 0 bases from J, the gap between germline ends came to 16 bases. The CDR3 is made up of 15 amino acids. For the CDR3, the DNA is TGTGCCAGCAGCCAAGGACTATCCAGCACAGATACGCAGTATTTT. Translating gives CASSQGLSSTDTQYF.

This CDR3 reads CASRDRGSSYEQYF. The CDR3 region has the DNA TGTGCCAGCAGGGACAGGGGAAGCTCCTACGAGCAGTACTTC. The J gene is TRBJ2-5, the V gene TRBV6-5, with 9 nucleotides matching TRBD1. The J call may not be correct, given that the DNA end is closer to TRBJ2-7. The length of the CDR3 is 14 residues. Germline V gene data show CDR1 as MNHEY and CDR2 as SVGAGI.

This rearrangement joins TRBV9 to TRBJ2-5, with D unresolved. TRBJ2-7 explains the end of the DNA better; the J call may be wrong. Germline V gene sequence: CDR1 SGDLS, CDR2 YYNGEE. This CDR3 comprises 15 residues. Here the CDR3 DNA reads TGTGCCAGCAGCGTTGAAGACACGAATTTCGCCGAGCAGTACTTC. Amino acids: CASSVEDTNFAEQYF.

V is TRBV12-5 and J is TRBJ1-1, with TRBD1 matching over 9 bases. The CDR3 has 16 residues. J lost 3 bases, V lost 2 bases, and 7 bases had no gene match. Germline-derived CDR1 and CDR2 are LGHNT and FRNRAP. CDR3 nucleotide sequence: TGTGCTAGTGGTTTGCCTTTGACAGGGGGAGACACTGAAGCTTTCTTT. Its protein product is CASGLPLTGGDTEAFF. The complete variable domain, with remaining parts taken from reference TRBV12-5 and TRBJ1-1, reads DARVTQTPRHKVTEMGQEVTMRCQPILGHNTVFWYRQTMMQGLELLAYFRNRAPLDDSGMPKDRFSAEMPDATLATLKIQPSEPRDSAVYFCASGLPLTGGDTEAFFGQGTRLTVV.

This clone has a handful of counts. This chain links TRBV15 with TRBJ2-3; TRBD2 matches 9 bases. The CDR3 length is 18 residues. Trimming cost V 0 bases and J 2 bases; bases outside gene matches: 9. Germline CDR1 is LNHNV and CDR2 is YYDKDF (reference sequence). In DNA, the CDR3 is TGTGCCACCAGCAGAGATGCCCTAGCGGGGCGATCCACAGATACGCAGTATTTT. This codes for CATSRDALAGRSTDTQYF.

In this sample, this clone turned up once. The rearrangement links TRBV7-9 to TRBJ2-6; D is tentatively TRBD1 or TRBD2 (6 bases each). Germline-derived CDR1 and CDR2 are SEHNR and FQNEAQ (reference sequence). Trimming left V 5 bases short and J 2 bases short, with 13 bases between. The CDR3 is 16 amino acids. The CDR3 sequence is CASSLMRGAGANVLTF. In DNA, the CDR3 is TGTGCCAGCAGCCTTATGAGGGGGGCTGGGGCCAACGTCCTGACTTTC.

The table lists this clone with a few counts. The chain links TRBV6-1 to TRBJ1-1; 7 nucleotides align to TRBD1. This CDR3 has 15 amino acids. The trim removed 4 bases at V and 0 bases at J, leaving 5 bases unmatched. The germline CDR1 and CDR2 sequences are MNHNS and SASEGT. CDR3 DNA sequence: TGTGCCAGCAGTGCCGGGACAGAAATGAACACTGAAGCTTTCTTT. Its translation: CASSAGTEMNTEAFF.

V and J are TRBV6-5 and TRBJ1-1; D is perhaps TRBD1 (5 bases). CDR3 length equals 14 residues. Germline assignment: CDR1 MNHEY and CDR2 SVGAGI. V shed 2 bases and J shed 4 bases, with 11 bases lying between them. The CDR3 coding sequence is TGTGCCAGCAGTTACAATCCAGGGCGCACTGAAGCTTTCTTT. Its protein product is CASSYNPGRTEAFF.

The chain links TRBV13 to TRBJ1-1, with unresolved D. The ends were cut back, 4 bases at V and 4 bases at J, with 7 bases in the middle. CDR1 and CDR2 from the germline V gene are PRHDT and FYEKMQ (reference sequence). This CDR3 spans 12 amino acids. This CDR3 reads CASSSWGTEAFF. CDR3 bases: TGTGCCAGCAGCTCCTGGGGCACTGAAGCTTTCTTT.

V gene TRBV2 combines with J gene TRBJ1-5, with TRBD1 matching over 7 bases. The V gene end was trimmed by 2 bases and the J gene end by 5 bases; junction bases not matched to a gene: 6. The germline gives CDR1 SNHLY, CDR2 FYNNEI. This CDR3 is built from 15 residues. CDR3 in DNA: TGTGCCAGCAGTGAAACCGGGGACAGCGATCAGCCCCAGCATTTT. Translation gives CASSETGDSDQPQHF.

Concerning this clone: One end of the junction varies from germline; a read error may be responsible. The chain combines TRBV7-7 with TRBJ2-3; D is perhaps TRBD1 or TRBD2 (6 bases each). The CDR3 runs 15 residues. CDR1 and CDR2 from the germline V gene are SSHAT and FNYEAQ (reference sequence). CDR3 nucleotides: TGTGCTAGCAGCCCGGGGGACACTAGCACAGATACGCAGTATTTT. The encoded protein is CASSPGDTSTDTQYF.

This rearrangement joins TRBV6-1 to TRBJ2-7; 10 bases fit TRBD1. The junction had 4 bases not matched to a gene; V was cut back by 5 bases and J by 6 bases. Germline V gives CDR1 MNHNS, CDR2 SASEGT. The CDR3 contains 13 residues. The CDR3: CASSQDRGSEQYF. The CDR3 DNA is TGTGCCAGCAGTCAGGACAGGGGGTCCGAGCAGTACTTC.

This clone was observed a handful of times. CDR3 in amino acids: CASSEYGGSSYNEQFF. The CDR3 DNA follows: TGTGCCAGCAGTGAGTATGGCGGGAGTTCCTACAATGAGCAGTTCTTC. The rearrangement uses TRBV6-4 and TRBJ2-1, with 7 bases identical to TRBD2. J gave up 1 base and V 3 bases, and 6 bases lay outside the gene matches. The CDR3 covers 16 residues. CDR1 is MRHNA and CDR2 is SNTAGT in the germline V gene.

This chain uses TRBV4-1 with TRBJ2-7; TRBD1 might be the D (6 bases). CDR3 length: 15 residues. Trimming left V 0 bases short and J 4 bases short, with 13 bases between. Germline V lookup: CDR1 MGHRA, CDR2 YSYEKL. CDR3 sequence reads: CASSQEASQGYEQYF. The CDR3 nucleotides are TGCGCCAGCAGCCAAGAAGCATCACAGGGTTACGAGCAGTACTTC.

The genes are TRBV27 and TRBJ1-6; 8 nucleotides align to TRBD1. The J segment lost 3 bases and the V segment lost 6 bases, leaving 16 bases of the junction unmatched. This CDR3 comprises 19 residues. Germline CDR1 is MNHEY and CDR2 is SMNVEV (reference sequence). CDR3 sequence: CASSSFPGQASYYNSPLHF. The CDR3 bases are TGTGCCAGCAGCTCTTTTCCGGGACAGGCCTCCTACTATAATTCACCCCTCCACTTT.

The sample holds one count of this clone. This sequence joins TRBV7-9 and TRBJ2-1, with 8 bases that match TRBD2. J was trimmed by 2 bases and V by 5 bases; bases with no gene match: 8. The CDR3 totals 16 residues. Germline values: CDR1 SEHNR, CDR2 FQNEAQ (reference sequence). The CDR3 coding sequence is TGTGCCAGCAGCCAGGAGGGTAGCGGGGCCTACAATGAGCAGTTCTTC. Amino acid sequence: CASSQEGSGAYNEQFF.